These 12 T cell receptor beta chains share one sample of origin, sequenced in a study of T cell repertoires in breast cancer. During the second nested PCR, blocking oligonucleotides suppressed genes that were not paired. TCRdb re-derived calls from the emulsion pairing reads in MiXCR, one entry per CDR3 protein. The data contain approximately 40,000 distinct CDR3 sequences, under 50% of them singletons. The expanded emulsion RT-PCR method captured paired alpha and beta chains from CD8+ T cells. Input material: CD8+ T cells. Every receptor here comes from a pool of human donors with breast cancer or a healthy control (not recorded which).

The table lists this clonotype with many counts. The genes are TRBV6-2 or TRBV6-3 and TRBJ1-1; D not certain. Looked up from germline, CDR1 is MNHEY and CDR2 is SVGEGT. CDR3 size: 13 residues. Trimming removed 2 bases at V and 10 bases at J, with 14 bases between. Written as DNA, the CDR3 is TGTGCCAGCAGTTACGGATTACAGATGCTAGCTTTCTTT. This codes for CASSYGLQMLAFF.

The chain employs TRBV10-3 and TRBJ2-5; D unclear. V dropped 0 bases and J dropped 3 bases, with 8 bases sitting between them. The CDR3 contains 14 residues. The V gene's germline CDR1 is ENHRY and CDR2 SYGVKD. CDR3 region: CAISESNRKETQYF. Written as DNA, the CDR3 is TGTGCCATCAGTGAGTCTAATAGGAAAGAGACCCAGTACTTC.

In regard to this clonotype: The junction does not match germline at one end; this may be a read error. The chain recombines TRBV20-1 with TRBJ2-3, with TRBD2 as a possible D gene (5 bases). Germline CDR1 DFQATT, CDR2 SNEGSKA (reference sequence). This CDR3 region has 13 residues. CDR3 sequence: CSASRTGVGTRYF. In DNA, the CDR3 is TGCAGTGCTAGTAGGACTGGCGTTGGTACGCGGTATTTT.

The genes are TRBV11-2 and TRBJ2-1; possible D gene TRBD1, 5 bases. The V end was cut by 4 bases, the J end by 10 bases, with 14 bases between. The CDR3 is 13 amino acids. Germline values: CDR1 SGHAT, CDR2 FQNNGV. As DNA, the CDR3 is TGTGCCAGCAGCTCGCTAAGGGGCTCGGAGCAGTTCTTC. Protein sequence: CASSSLRGSEQFF.

Concerning this clonotype: Its ends do not fully match the called genes, so a read error is possible. The chain uses TRBV3-1 and TRBJ2-5; D remains unclear. This CDR3 is 12 amino acids long. Germline V gene data show CDR1 as LGHDT and CDR2 as YNNKEL (reference sequence). The CDR3 DNA reads as TGTGCCAGCAGCCAAGATCCGAAGACCCAGCACTTC. Protein: CASSQDPKTQHF.

This chain connects TRBV11-2 to TRBJ2-3; D possibly uses TRBD1 or TRBD2 (5 bases each). With 7 bases removed from V and 1 base from J, the gap between germline ends came to 18 bases. This CDR3 has 16 residues. Germline CDR1 is SGHAT and CDR2 is FQNNGV. In nucleotides, the CDR3 is TGTGCCAGCAACTTCGTCCGGGGCGTGGGCACAGATACGCAGTATTTT. This gives the protein CASNFVRGVGTDTQYF. The full variable domain, rest sourced from reference TRBV11-2 and TRBJ2-3, is EAGVAQSPRYKIIEKRQSVAFWCNPISGHATLYWYQQILGQGPKLLIQFQNNGVVDDSQLPKDRFSAERLKGVDSTLKIQPAKLEDSAVYLCASNFVRGVGTDTQYFGPGTRLTVL.

This clonotype has only a few counts. The gene calls are TRBV6-2 or TRBV6-3 and TRBJ2-1, with 7 bases aligning to TRBD2. This CDR3 has 13 residues. V dropped 9 bases and J dropped 8; count of bases not matched to a gene: 10. CDR1 is MNHEY, CDR2 SVGEGT, per germline. CDR3 loop: CASNVGGRDEQFF. The DNA of the CDR3 is TGTGCCAGTAATGTGGGAGGGCGGGATGAGCAGTTCTTC.

Worth noting for this clonotype: A read error is possible here, since a much larger clone lies one base away. The rearrangement joins TRBV6-5 to TRBJ2-3; possible D gene TRBD2, 5 bases. CDR1 MNHEY and CDR2 SVGAGI come from the germline V gene. This CDR3 is 13 amino acids long. The CDR3 loop is CVSGQDGEDTQYF. CDR3 nucleotide sequence: TGTGTCAGCGGCCAAGACGGGGAAGATACGCAGTATTTT.

This clonotype was seen more than once but under ten times. The genes are TRBV4-1 and TRBJ2-3, with TRBD2 as a possible D gene (5 bases). The CDR3 extends over 15 amino acids. V dropped 1 base and J dropped 6 bases, with 14 bases sitting between them. Germline values: CDR1 MGHRA, CDR2 YSYEKL. CDR3 DNA sequence: TGCGCCAGCAGCCAAGGGAGCGGACTCTCGGATACGCAGTATTTT. Its protein product is CASSQGSGLSDTQYF.

This chain joins TRBV5-4 and TRBJ2-3; 13 bases fit TRBD2. With 4 bases clipped from V and 0 bases from J, the junction kept 2 bases outside the gene matches. CDR1 SGHNT and CDR2 YYREEE come from the germline V gene (reference sequence). This CDR3 region has 16 residues. For the CDR3, the DNA is TGTGCCAGCAGCCGGGGACTAGCGGGGAGCACAGATACGCAGTATTTT. As protein: CASSRGLAGSTDTQYF.

The chain carries TRBV7-6 and TRBJ1-5; D is possibly TRBD1 (5 bases). Trimming stripped 5 bases from V and 4 bases from J, with 12 bases between. The CDR3 spans 14 residues. Germline CDR1 SGHVS, CDR2 FNYEAQ. CDR3: CASSRGLGNQPQHF. The CDR3 bases are TGTGCCAGCAGCCGGGGACTGGGGAATCAGCCCCAGCATTTT.

A note on this clonotype: This sequence may be a read error, since a much larger clone differs from it by one base. The chain uses TRBV27 and TRBJ1-2; D is unresolved. This CDR3 is 14 amino acids long. CDR1 is MNHEY and CDR2 is SMNVEV in the germline V gene (reference sequence). Trimming pared 2 bases from V and 7 bases from J, leaving 14 bases between. The CDR3 DNA reads as TGTGCCAGCAGTTTAGATGGGAGGCTGGCTGGCTACACCTTC. Protein product: CASSLDGRLAGYTF.